This T cell receptor (beta chain) was sequenced during a study of sequential checkpoint blockade in melanoma. Overall study: Arm A got nivolumab then ipilimumab; arm B the reverse, 1:1. Maintenance nivolumab came after either treatment sequence.

Some clones are missing from TCRdb's copy, which holds only in-frame ones; the method was immunoSEQ multiplex PCR. The table lists 9,500 to 13,000 clones, approximately 71% of them singletons, with over 25% in the top ten. This sample's treatment: randomized to nivolumab then ipilimumab (arm A) or the reverse (arm B). DNA-damaging chemotherapy had not been given to any patient beforehand. PBMC sorting kept live CD3+CD8+ cells without CD19 or CD56. This clonotype was obtained from a human donor with melanoma. Sequencing was performed on CD8+ T cells sorted from blood (inferred from file names), taken from a patient given nivolumab and ipilimumab in sequence.

This CDR3 reads CASSHDPGPISYEQYF. The CDR3 DNA reads as TGTGCCAGCAGCCACGATCCGGGTCCCATCTCCTACGAGCAGTACTTC. This chain connects TRBV7-9 to TRBJ2-7; D remains unclear. Germline V gene lookup returns CDR1 SEHNR and CDR2 FQNEAQ (reference sequence). This CDR3 has 16 amino acids. V was clipped by 5 bases and J by 0 bases, with 17 bases between them.